This TCR beta chain was obtained from a study of beta chain features in type 1 diabetes. Overall study: Healthy donors and patients showed comparable age, gender and cell yields.

This CDR3 has 14 amino acids. Germline CDR1 reads MNHEY; CDR2 reads SMNVEV (reference sequence). V was cut by 3 bases and J by 1 base, with 9 bases left in between. The study's findings and limits: All four CD4+ subsets from Type 1 diabetes patients carried moderately but significantly shorter TCRB CDR3s. PCR might favor shorter templates, equally in patients and controls.

This clone was seen a few times. The target antigen is unknown. Expressed TCRB transcripts got sequenced, as all isolated RNA was reverse transcribed. Using immunoSEQ multiplex PCR, the repertoire was profiled, and TCRdb retains in-frame clones only, with some absent. The data contain roughly 150,000 clones, roughly 8.1% of them singletons. Purity exceeded 95% in all sorted populations. The chain has TRBV27 and TRBJ1-1, with D unresolved. The receptor was isolated from a man aged 18 to 29 in good health. Sequencing was carried out using central memory CD4+ T cells from blood. CDR3 sequence: CASSFLRGNTEAFF. As DNA, the CDR3 is TGTGCCAGCAGTTTTCTTCGCGGGAACACTGAAGCTTTCTTT.